These T cell receptor beta chains were read from a single sample in a study of radiation and T cells in renal cell carcinoma. Some clones are missing from TCRdb's copy, which holds only in-frame ones; the method was immunoSEQ multiplex PCR. The sample carries 150,000 or so clones, 88% recorded once. Sequencing used blood, obtained from a patient whose treatment included radiotherapy and nephrectomy. These receptors all come from a woman between 50 and 59 years old with renal cell carcinoma. Both conserved end residues are part of each CDR3. D genes are given only for firm matches.

>TRBD2|TRBJ2-3|TRBV29-1
TGCAGCGTCGAAGGACTAGGGAGCACAGATACGCAGTATTTT
CSVEGLGSTDTQYF
>.|TRBJ2-5|TRBV5-1
TGCGCCAGCAGCTTGGCTTCGGGACGGGAGACCCAGTACTTC
CASSLASGRETQYF
>.|TRBJ1-6|TRBV9
TGTGCCAGCAGCCCGGACACGAGCTCCTATAATTCACCCCTCCACTTT
CASSPDTSSYNSPLHF
>.|TRBJ1-6|TRBV30
TGTGCCGGGGGGGCAGGGTACAATTCACCCCTCCACTTT
CAGGAGYNSPLHF
>.|TRBJ2-3|TRBV19
TGTGCCAGTAGTATAGTTTGGGCTTTTGGGGGAAGCACAGATACGCAGTATTTT
CASSIVWAFGGSTDTQYF
>.|TRBJ1-4|TRBV7-2
TGTGCCAGCAGCTCGACAGCTGAAAAACTGTTTTTT
CASSSTAEKLFF
>.|TRBJ2-2|TRBV5-1
TGCGCCAGCAGCTTGGTTTTGGGAAGCGAGCTGTTTTTT
CASSLVLGSELFF
>.|TRBJ2-2|TRBV6-5
TGTGCCAGCAACACACTAGGTTCGACCGGGGAGCTGTTTTTT
CASNTLGSTGELFF
>TRBD1|TRBJ1-2|TRBV9
TGTGCCAGCAGCGTAGAGGTGGTCCACATGCCGGGACAGGGAGCTAACTATGGCTACACCTTC
CASSVEVVHMPGQGANYGYTF
>.|TRBJ1-4|TRBV6-5
TGTGCCAGCAGTCAGGCCGGGGGAGATGAAAAACTGTTTTTT
CASSQAGGDEKLFF
>.|TRBJ2-1|TRBV27
TGTGCCAGCAGTTTCGGTAGGGCCCTCTCCTACAATGAGCAGTTCTTC
CASSFGRALSYNEQFF
>.|TRBJ1-1|TRBV7-9
TGTGCCAGCAGCCCCATAATGGGGGGCACTGAAGCTTTCTTT
CASSPIMGGTEAFF
>.|TRBJ1-2|TRBV7-9
TGTGCCAGCAGCACCACCGGGCAAGTCTATGGCTACACCTTC
CASSTTGQVYGYTF
>.|TRBJ1-2|TRBV7-3
TGTGCCAGCAGCCGCCCAGGGGAACATGGCTACACCTTC
CASSRPGEHGYTF
>.|TRBJ2-5|TRBV7-9
TGTGCCAGCAGCTTAGCCCCCTACACGCCCGGGGAGACCCAGTACTTC
CASSLAPYTPGETQYF
>.|TRBJ2-3|TRBV6-6
TGTGCCAGCAGCCAGGACAGCACAGATACGCAGTATTTT
CASSQDSTDTQYF